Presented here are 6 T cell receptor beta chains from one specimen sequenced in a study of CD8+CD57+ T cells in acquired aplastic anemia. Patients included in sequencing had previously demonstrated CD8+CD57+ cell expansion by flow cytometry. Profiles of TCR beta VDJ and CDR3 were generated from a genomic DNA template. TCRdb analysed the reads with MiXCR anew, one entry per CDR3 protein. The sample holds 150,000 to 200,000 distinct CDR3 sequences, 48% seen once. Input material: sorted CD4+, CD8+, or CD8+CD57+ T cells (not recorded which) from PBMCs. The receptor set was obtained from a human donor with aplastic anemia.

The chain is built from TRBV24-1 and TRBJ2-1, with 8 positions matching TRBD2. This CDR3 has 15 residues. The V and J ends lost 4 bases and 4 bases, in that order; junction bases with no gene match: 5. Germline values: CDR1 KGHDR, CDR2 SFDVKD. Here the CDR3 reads CATSESGGYYNEQFF. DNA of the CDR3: TGTGCCACCAGTGAAAGCGGGGGATATTACAATGAGCAGTTCTTC.

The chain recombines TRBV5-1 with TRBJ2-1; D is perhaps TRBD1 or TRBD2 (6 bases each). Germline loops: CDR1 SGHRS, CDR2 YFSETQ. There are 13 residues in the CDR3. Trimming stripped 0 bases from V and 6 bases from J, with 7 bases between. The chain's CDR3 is CASSLGGANEQFF. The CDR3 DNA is TGCGCCAGCAGCTTGGGGGGGGCCAATGAGCAGTTCTTC.

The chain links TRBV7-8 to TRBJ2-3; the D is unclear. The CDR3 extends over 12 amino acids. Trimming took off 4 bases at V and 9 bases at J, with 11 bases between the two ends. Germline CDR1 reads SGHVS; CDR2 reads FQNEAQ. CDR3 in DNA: TGTGCCAGCAGCTATCCCCCATCCACGCAGTATTTT. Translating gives CASSYPPSTQYF.

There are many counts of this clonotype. For the CDR3, the DNA is TGCGCCAGCACGGTAGGGTCGGGACTTGTCCCCTACGAGCAGTACTTC. This codes for CASTVGSGLVPYEQYF. The chain uses TRBV5-1 and TRBJ2-7, with a weak D call TRBD2 (6 bases). The CDR3 is made up of 16 amino acids. The V end was cut by 6 bases, the J end by 2 bases, with 21 bases between. CDR1 SGHRS and CDR2 YFSETQ come from the germline V gene.

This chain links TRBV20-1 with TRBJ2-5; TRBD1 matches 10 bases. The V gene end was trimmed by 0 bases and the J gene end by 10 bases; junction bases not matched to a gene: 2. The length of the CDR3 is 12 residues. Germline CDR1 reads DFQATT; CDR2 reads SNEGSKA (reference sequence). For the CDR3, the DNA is TGCAGTGCTAGAGAGGACAGGGGGGACCAGTACTTC. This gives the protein CSAREDRGDQYF.

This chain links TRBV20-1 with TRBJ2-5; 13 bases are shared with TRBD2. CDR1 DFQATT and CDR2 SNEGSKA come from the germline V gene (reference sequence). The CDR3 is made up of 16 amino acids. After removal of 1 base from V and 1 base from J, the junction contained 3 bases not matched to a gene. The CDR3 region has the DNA TGCAGTGCTAGAGGGGGACTAGCGGGGTCCCAAGAGACCCAGTACTTC. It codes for CSARGGLAGSQETQYF.